This TCR beta chain emerged from a study of immune evolution from preneoplasia to lung adenocarcinoma. The data were produced by immunoSEQ multiplex PCR, yet TCRdb's version contains in-frame clones alone and is incomplete. Of thousands of clones in the sample, under 85% were seen once. Patients had resection in Japan or China between the mid-2010s and the late 2010s. H&E slides confirmed each diagnosis, reviewed by two pathologists independently. The V end was cut by 4 bases, the J end by 4 bases, with 10 bases between. The CDR3 is 13 amino acids. CDR1 is SQVTM and CDR2 is ANQGSEA in the germline V gene. Points from the study as a whole: Normal lung had highest clonality; later lesions appeared denser, more diverse. Normal lung had the highest top T cell clone frequencies.

Turning to this clone: As yet, its antigen is unknown.

The specimen was FFPE adjacent normal lung tissue. The origin of this receptor is a person between 35 and 49 years old with lung adenocarcinoma. The chain has TRBV29-1 and TRBJ2-2; D unresolved. CDR3: CSVASISTGELFF. The CDR3 DNA reads as TGCAGCGTTGCCTCGATTTCCACCGGGGAGCTGTTTTTT.